One sample yielded the 20 T cell receptor beta chains listed below, sequenced in a study of blood T cell repertoires in COVID-19. Data came from immunoSEQ multiplex PCR; TCRdb stores just in-frame clones and leaves some out. The repertoire holds roughly 500,000 clones, with around 89% as singletons. Input material: PBMCs or T cells enriched from blood (not recorded which). These receptors all stem from a woman in her thirties or forties who had recovered from COVID-19.

The rearrangement joins TRBV5-5 to TRBJ2-1, with D possibly matching TRBD2 (5 bases). Per the germline V gene, CDR1 is SGHKS and CDR2 is YYEKEE (reference sequence). CDR3 length: 15 amino acids. V shed 0 bases and J shed 6 bases, with 13 bases lying between them. CDR3 sequence: CASSLAGESGNEQFF. The CDR3 DNA is TGTGCCAGCAGCTTGGCCGGGGAGTCGGGCAATGAGCAGTTCTTC.

This chain joins TRBV7-8 and TRBJ1-1; TRBD1 is a possible D gene (6 bases). With 4 bases removed from V and 6 bases from J, the gap between germline ends came to 24 bases. CDR1 is SGHVS, CDR2 FQNEAQ, per germline. The CDR3 covers 17 residues. In DNA, the CDR3 is TGTGCCAGCAGCTCTCCCAAGAGGGGGGGGCGCGTATCTGAAGCTTTCTTT. Protein sequence: CASSSPKRGGRVSEAFF.

The rearrangement links TRBV18 to TRBJ1-2; D call uncertain. V lost 3 bases to trimming and J lost 5 bases, with 10 bases between them. Germline V gene data show CDR1 as KGHSH and CDR2 as LQKENI. CDR3 length: 13 amino acids. CDR3 sequence reads: CASSPGVRYGYTF. CDR3 DNA: TGTGCCAGCTCACCGGGAGTGCGGTATGGCTACACCTTC.

There are a few counts of this clone. The chain joins TRBV21-1 to TRBJ2-7; the D segment call TRBD2 is taken from the table without a DNA check. TRBV21-1 represents a pseudogene. This CDR3 comprises 17 residues. CDR3 amino acids: CASSYPLWTRTSYEQYF. CDR3 coding DNA: TGTGCCAGCAGCTACCCTTTGTGGACTAGAACATCCTACGAGCAGTACTTC.

The chain has TRBV14 and TRBJ1-2; D not certain. This CDR3 is built from 13 residues. CDR1 SGHDN and CDR2 FVKESK come from the germline V gene. Trimming stripped 0 bases from V and 4 bases from J, with 6 bases between. CDR3 loop: CASSQDQSYGYTF. In DNA form, the CDR3 reads TGTGCCAGCAGCCAAGATCAGTCCTATGGCTACACCTTC. The full variable domain, rest sourced from reference TRBV14 and TRBJ1-2, is EAGVTQFPSHSVIEKGQTVTLRCDPISGHDNLYWYRRVMGKEIKFLLHFVKESKQDESGMPNNRFLAERTGGTYSTLKVQPAELEDSGVYFCASSQDQSYGYTFGSGTRLTVV.

This rearrangement joins TRBV10-2 to TRBJ1-1; 7 bases match TRBD1. CDR3 length equals 14 residues. V dropped 5 bases and J dropped 4; count of bases not matched to a gene: 7. Germline V gene lookup returns CDR1 WSHSY and CDR2 SAAADI. CDR3 in DNA: TGCGCCAGCAGTTTGACAGGGATGGGCACTGAAGCTTTCTTT. It translates to CASSLTGMGTEAFF.

The CDR3 bases are TGTGCCAGCAGCCTCCCCCTTACAGGGAACACTGAAGCTTTCTTT. It yields the protein CASSLPLTGNTEAFF. This chain uses TRBV28 with TRBJ1-1, with D maybe TRBD1 (5 bases). The CDR3 consists of 15 residues. Germline-derived CDR1 and CDR2 are MDHEN and SYDVKM. V was trimmed by 6 bases and J by 1 base, leaving 15 bases between them.

J is TRBJ2-6 and V is TRBV6-1, with 12 bases that match TRBD2. CDR3 length: 19 amino acids. The germline gives CDR1 MNHNS, CDR2 SASEGT. The junction had 7 bases not matched to a gene; V was cut back by 4 bases and J by 0 bases. CDR3 DNA: TGTGCCAGCAGTGTCCGACTAGCGGGAGTTAGCTCTGGGGCCAACGTCCTGACTTTC. This encodes CASSVRLAGVSSGANVLTF.

The genes are TRBV6-5 and TRBJ1-2, with a possible D match to TRBD1 (6 bases). Germline-derived CDR1 and CDR2 are MNHEY and SVGAGI. The CDR3 covers 13 residues. Trimming shortened V by 6 bases and J by 7 bases, and 15 bases separated the two germline ends. CDR3 sequence: CASSYNRVGGYTF. CDR3 in DNA: TGTGCCAGCAGCTACAACAGGGTGGGTGGCTACACCTTC.

A remark on this clone: The germline gene is not matched at one end of the junction; a read error may be the cause. The genes are TRBV10-3 and TRBJ2-1; 8 nucleotides align to TRBD2. Germline V lookup: CDR1 ENHRY, CDR2 SYGVKD. The CDR3 extends over 20 amino acids. The CDR3 sequence is CAISDPKKSPPKVQRETAIF. For the CDR3, the DNA is TGTGCCATCAGTGACCCAAAAAAAAGTCCCCCGAAGGTACAGCGGGAGACGGCGATCTTC.

In nucleotides, the CDR3 is TGTGCCAGCAGTCTACAGGGGCCTTACACTGAAGCTTTCTTT. This translates into CASSLQGPYTEAFF. The chain has TRBV2 and TRBJ1-1; 7 nucleotides agree with TRBD1. J gave up 3 bases and V 5 bases, and 6 bases lay outside the gene matches. CDR1 is SNHLY and CDR2 is FYNNEI in the germline V gene. The CDR3 loop spans 14 amino acids.

V gene TRBV6-2 or TRBV6-3 combines with J gene TRBJ1-5, with D hard to call. CDR3 length: 13 residues. V lost 4 bases and J 7 bases, leaving 11 bases between the germline ends. Germline CDR1 and CDR2: MNHEY and SVGEGT. CDR3 DNA sequence: TGTGCCAGCAGTTCAGCAGGCCTCCAGCCCCAGCATTTT. It encodes CASSSAGLQPQHF.

This sequence joins TRBV18 and TRBJ1-5, with D unresolved. CDR3 length: 17 amino acids. Between the trimmed V and J ends, which lost 3 bases and 0 bases, there was a span of 15 bases. Per the germline V gene, CDR1 is KGHSH and CDR2 is LQKENI. The CDR3 sequence: CASSPAQQSYSNQPQHF. DNA for the CDR3: TGTGCCAGCTCACCGGCACAACAGAGTTATAGCAATCAGCCCCAGCATTTT.

V is TRBV5-1 and J is TRBJ2-7, with a possible D match to TRBD2 (6 bases). Germline lookup yields CDR1 SGHRS and CDR2 YFSETQ. The CDR3 covers 16 residues. V shed 0 bases and J shed 6 bases, with 19 bases lying between them. The CDR3 loop is CASSLGSGARVGEQYF. The DNA of the CDR3 is TGCGCCAGCAGCTTGGGTAGCGGAGCCCGGGTGGGCGAGCAGTACTTC.

The gene calls are TRBV7-2 and TRBJ2-1; D may be TRBD2 (5 bases). This CDR3 spans 14 amino acids. Per the germline V gene, CDR1 is SGHTA and CDR2 is FQGNSA. Trimming removed 0 bases from V and 10 bases from J, with 13 bases in between. Written as DNA, the CDR3 is TGTGCCAGCAGCTTAGCGATCATGTGGGAGGAGCAGTTCTTC. Translating it yields CASSLAIMWEEQFF.

The chain is built from TRBV6-2 or TRBV6-3 and TRBJ2-3, with 7 bases matching TRBD2. The CDR3 extends over 15 amino acids. Trimming at V came to 3 bases and at J to 3 bases, leaving 6 bases not matched to a gene. Germline V gene sequence: CDR1 MNHEY, CDR2 SVGEGT. The CDR3 DNA follows: TGTGCCAGCAGTTATGGGGGGGGGTCGACAGATACGCAGTATTTT. Translating it yields CASSYGGGSTDTQYF.

This chain joins TRBV11-2 and TRBJ2-2, with D perhaps TRBD1 (5 bases). Germline loops: CDR1 SGHAT, CDR2 FQNNGV. The CDR3 consists of 13 residues. Trimming cost V 5 bases and J 2 bases, with 6 bases left between them. The CDR3 loop reads CASSQGNTGELFF. In DNA form, the CDR3 reads TGTGCCAGCAGCCAGGGAAACACCGGGGAGCTGTTTTTT.

This clone was detected a few times. The V and J genes are TRBV5-1 and TRBJ2-1; 10 bases map to TRBD2. Germline CDR1 reads SGHRS; CDR2 reads YFSETQ. The CDR3 totals 17 residues. V was pared by 3 bases and J by 8 bases, with 14 bases of the junction left unmatched. For the CDR3, the DNA is TGCGCCAGCAGCTCAGGGGACTTAGTAGCGGGAGGTCATGAGCAGTTCTTC. Translated, it gives CASSSGDLVAGGHEQFF. Looking up the rest from reference TRBV5-1 and TRBJ2-1 gives the full variable domain: KAGVTQTPRYLIKTRGQQVTLSCSPISGHRSVSWYQQTPGQGLQFLFEYFSETQRNKGNFPGRFSGRQFSNSRSEMNVSTLELGDSALYLCASSSGDLVAGGHEQFFGPGTRLTVL.

The chain links TRBV9 to TRBJ1-3; no reliable D call. Germline values: CDR1 SGDLS, CDR2 YYNGEE. The CDR3 spans 16 residues. Between the trimmed V and J ends, which lost 0 bases and 0 bases, there was a span of 10 bases. This chain's CDR3 is CASSVGRPYSGNTIYF. The CDR3 nucleotides read TGTGCCAGCAGCGTAGGTCGTCCCTACTCTGGAAACACCATATATTTT. Drawing the rest from reference TRBV9 and TRBJ1-3, the complete variable domain is DSGVTQTPKHLITATGQRVTLRCSPRSGDLSVYWYQQSLDQGLQFLIQYYNGEERAKGNILERFSAQQFPDLHSELNLSSLELGDSALYFCASSVGRPYSGNTIYFGEGSWLTVV.

In this sample, this clone turned up a few times. Other DNA sequences in this sample translate to the same CDR3. The V and J genes are TRBV7-2 and TRBJ2-5; the match to TRBD1 covers 10 bases. With V trimmed by 0 bases and J by 3 bases, 1 base remained unmatched. Germline V gene lookup returns CDR1 SGHTA and CDR2 FQGNSA. The CDR3 sequence is 15 residues long. This chain's CDR3 is CASSLAGTGEETQYF. In DNA form, the CDR3 reads TGTGCCAGCAGCTTAGCGGGGACAGGGGAAGAGACCCAGTACTTC. Full variable domain (remainder filled in from reference TRBV7-2 and TRBJ2-5): GAGVSQSPSNKVTEKGKDVELRCDPISGHTALYWYRQSLGQGLEFLIYFQGNSAPDKSGLPSDRFSAERTGGSVSTLTIQRTQQEDSAVYLCASSLAGTGEETQYFGPGTRLLVL.